These 15 T cell receptor beta chains came from one sample sequenced in a study of type 1 regulatory T cells. Regarding the study as a whole: Tr1 cells had a more restricted TCR repertoire than non-Tr1 cells.

TCRdb re-derived calls from the reads in MiXCR, one entry per CDR3 protein. The table has fewer than 80,000 distinct CDR3 sequences, around 21% seen once. No antigens are known for them. The specimen was cultured type 1 regulatory T (Tr1) cells, either the whole culture or a sorted fraction (not recorded which). These receptors were obtained from a human donor in good health.

The chain recombines TRBV12-3 or TRBV12-4 with TRBJ2-1, with TRBD1 matching 9 bases. With 8 bases clipped from V and 9 bases from J, the junction kept 14 bases outside the gene matches. CDR3 length equals 15 residues. The CDR3 sequence is CASSSGTGRDSEQFF. CDR3 DNA sequence: TGTGCCAGCTCTTCTGGGACAGGGAGGGACAGTGAGCAGTTCTTC.

This clonotype turned up a few times. The chain is built from TRBV20-1 and TRBJ2-7; TRBD2 aligns across 8 bases. Trimming at V came to 2 bases and at J to 2 bases, leaving 5 bases not matched to a gene. This CDR3 comprises 14 residues. Germline CDR1 reads DFQATT; CDR2 reads SNEGSKA (reference sequence). Here the CDR3 reads CSARPSGGTYEQYF. The CDR3 nucleotides are TGCAGTGCTAGACCCAGCGGGGGTACCTACGAGCAGTACTTC.

The sample holds a few counts of this clonotype. The DNA of the CDR3 is TGCGCCAGCAGCTTGGCCTTAGCGGGATCGGGCACAGATACGCAGTATTTT. This codes for CASSLALAGSGTDTQYF. The chain links TRBV5-1 to TRBJ2-3; 8 positions match TRBD2. CDR1 and CDR2 from the germline V gene are SGHRS and YFSETQ. Germline trimming cut 0 bases from V and 1 base from J; bases unmatched to any gene: 7. This CDR3 spans 17 amino acids.

The J gene is TRBJ1-5, the V gene TRBV12-3 or TRBV12-4, with D possibly being TRBD1 (5 bases). The CDR3 runs 13 residues. V was pared by 5 bases and J by 4 bases, with 9 bases between. The CDR3 sequence is CASSLQENQPQHF. In nucleotides, the CDR3 is TGTGCCAGCAGTCTACAGGAGAATCAGCCCCAGCATTTT.

This clonotype has at least ten counts. The chain uses TRBV5-1 and TRBJ2-2; D could derive from TRBD1 or TRBD2 (6 bases each). This CDR3 contains 16 residues. With 1 base removed from V and 2 bases from J, the gap between germline ends came to 12 bases. Germline V gives CDR1 SGHRS, CDR2 YFSETQ. CDR3 DNA: TGCGCCAGCAGCTTGACCCTGGGGGGCAACACCGGGGAGCTGTTTTTT. It codes for CASSLTLGGNTGELFF.

The J gene is TRBJ2-1, the V gene TRBV24-1; D unresolved. Germline V gene sequence: CDR1 KGHDR, CDR2 SFDVKD. V was shortened by 3 bases and J by 8 bases, with 10 bases between the two germline ends. The CDR3 contains 13 residues. The CDR3 DNA reads TGTGCCACCAGTGATGCCGGTGACTATGAGCAGTTCTTC. Translating gives CATSDAGDYEQFF.

With regard to this clonotype: This may be a read error: a much more frequent sequence differs by one nucleotide. The CDR3 loop is CSARDRASGTLQEAQYF. The CDR3 region has the DNA TGCAGTGCTAGAGATCGGGCCTCGGGCACCCTCCAAGAGGCCCAGTACTTC. The rearrangement links TRBV20-1 to TRBJ2-5; unclear D gene. The CDR3 spans 17 residues. Germline V gene sequence: CDR1 DFQATT, CDR2 SNEGSKA (reference sequence).

The chain employs TRBV5-1 and TRBJ2-1; D gene ambiguous. This CDR3 comprises 15 residues. Germline CDR1 SGHRS, CDR2 YFSETQ. Trimming removed 4 bases at V and 0 bases at J, with 11 bases between. CDR3 bases: TGCGCCAGCAGCCCTTCCCTATACTCCTACAATGAGCAGTTCTTC. This gives the protein CASSPSLYSYNEQFF.

This chain uses TRBV5-1 with TRBJ2-1, with 11 bases lining up with TRBD1. The CDR3 consists of 14 residues. CDR1 and CDR2 (germline): SGHRS, YFSETQ. J lost 6 bases, V lost 2 bases, and 1 base had no gene match. In DNA form, the CDR3 reads TGCGCCAGCAGCTTCGGGACAGGGGGCAATGAGCAGTTCTTC. It encodes CASSFGTGGNEQFF.

The chain employs TRBV29-1 and TRBJ2-5; D is possibly TRBD1 (5 bases). This CDR3 has 13 amino acids. Germline V gene data show CDR1 as SQVTM and CDR2 as ANQGSEA. V gave up 4 bases and J gave up 1 base, with 10 bases separating them. As DNA, the CDR3 is TGCAGCGTTGCACAGGTTGCCCAAGAGACCCAGTACTTC. This codes for CSVAQVAQETQYF. The full variable domain, rest sourced from reference TRBV29-1 and TRBJ2-5, is SAVISQKPSRDICQRGTSLTIQCQVDSQVTMMFWYRQQPGQSLTLIATANQGSEATYESGFVIDKFPISRPNLTFSTLTVSNMSPEDSSIYLCSVAQVAQETQYFGPGTRLLVL.

V gene TRBV7-8 combines with J gene TRBJ1-5, with D hard to call. CDR3 size: 14 residues. V was cut by 4 bases and J by 6 bases, with 13 bases left in between. Looked up from germline, CDR1 is SGHVS and CDR2 is FQNEAQ. The CDR3 nucleotides read TGTGCCAGCAGCTCCGGGGTCAGCGGTCAGCCCCAGCATTTT. Amino acids: CASSSGVSGQPQHF.

The rearrangement uses TRBV20-1 and TRBJ2-1; no clear D gene. Germline loops: CDR1 DFQATT, CDR2 SNEGSKA (reference sequence). Trimming left V 5 bases short and J 4 bases short, with 6 bases between. The CDR3 sequence is 11 residues long. CDR3 residues: CSAPLYNEQFF. DNA of the CDR3: TGCAGTGCTCCCCTGTACAATGAGCAGTTCTTC.

The chain combines TRBV7-3 with TRBJ2-3; D is unresolved. Deletions cut 2 bases from V and 0 bases from J, with 9 bases between. This CDR3 has 15 amino acids. Germline values: CDR1 SGHTA, CDR2 FQGTGA. Written as DNA, the CDR3 is TGTGCCAGCAGCTTACGTGGAACTAGCACAGATACGCAGTATTTT. It translates to CASSLRGTSTDTQYF.

This clonotype was recorded a few times. The V gene is TRBV14, the J gene TRBJ2-5; 13 bases line up with TRBD2. The CDR3 totals 17 residues. J was trimmed by 1 base and V by 4 bases; bases with no gene match: 6. Per germline, CDR1 SGHDN and CDR2 FVKESK. CDR3 nucleotides: TGTGCCAGCAGCCCCCGGACTAGCGGGAGATTCCAAGAGACCCAGTACTTC. This codes for CASSPRTSGRFQETQYF.

The CDR3: CASSEGQSTGELFF. In DNA form, the CDR3 reads TGTGCCAGCAGTGAAGGGCAGAGCACCGGGGAGCTGTTTTTT. This chain joins TRBV25-1 and TRBJ2-2; no clear D gene. CDR1 is MGHDK, CDR2 SYGVNS, per germline. There are 14 residues in the CDR3. With 2 bases removed from V and 4 bases from J, the gap between germline ends came to 8 bases.